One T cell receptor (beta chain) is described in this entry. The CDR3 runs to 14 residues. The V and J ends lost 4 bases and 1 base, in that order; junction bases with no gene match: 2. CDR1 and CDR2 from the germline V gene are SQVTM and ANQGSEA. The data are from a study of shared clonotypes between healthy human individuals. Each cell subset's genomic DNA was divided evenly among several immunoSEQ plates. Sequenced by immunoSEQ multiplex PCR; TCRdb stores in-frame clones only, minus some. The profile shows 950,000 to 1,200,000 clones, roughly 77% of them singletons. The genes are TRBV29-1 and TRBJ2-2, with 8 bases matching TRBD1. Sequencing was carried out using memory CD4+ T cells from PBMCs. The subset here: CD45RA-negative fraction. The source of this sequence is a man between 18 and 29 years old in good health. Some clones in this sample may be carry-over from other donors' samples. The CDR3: CSVVGQGNTGELFF. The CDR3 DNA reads TGCAGCGTTGTCGGACAGGGGAACACCGGGGAGCTGTTTTTT.